These 26 T cell receptor beta chains originate from one sample sequenced in a study of T cells after yellow fever vaccination. Via MiXCR, TCRdb re-called the 5' RACE reads, giving one row per CDR3 protein. Here the sample spans under 600,000 distinct CDR3 sequences, 13% being singletons. The sample consisted of PBMCs, taken on the day of the yellow fever booster vaccination. The receptors were gathered from a man in his thirties or forties who received the YFV17D yellow fever vaccine.

This chain links TRBV4-3 with TRBJ2-3, with 14 positions matching TRBD2. This CDR3 comprises 20 residues. The J segment lost 0 bases and the V segment lost 0 bases, leaving 8 bases of the junction unmatched. Germline V gene data show CDR1 as LGHNA and CDR2 as YSLEER. The DNA of the CDR3 is TGCGCCAGCAGCCAAGATTTGGGGACTAGCGGGAGATCGAGCACAGATACGCAGTATTTT. Translated, it gives CASSQDLGTSGRSSTDTQYF.

This clonotype was found a few times. This CDR3 reads CASRLGQLANQPQHF. The CDR3 nucleotides are TGTGCCAGCAGACTGGGACAGTTGGCCAATCAGCCCCAGCATTTT. The chain uses TRBV12-3 or TRBV12-4 and TRBJ1-5, with 7 bases matching TRBD1. The CDR3 contains 15 residues. V shed 6 bases and J 3 bases; nucleotides not matched to a gene: 8.

This clonotype was detected ten times or more. The chain combines TRBV5-1 with TRBJ2-1; D call uncertain. Germline V gene data show CDR1 as SGHRS and CDR2 as YFSETQ. This CDR3 spans 14 amino acids. The V gene lost 6 bases and the J gene lost 7 bases, with 17 bases spanning the gap. Here the CDR3 reads CASNLVQGMNEQFF. The CDR3, as DNA: TGCGCCAGCAACCTAGTCCAAGGGATGAATGAGCAGTTCTTC.

This chain links TRBV7-8 with TRBJ2-7; TRBD2 matches 7 bases. Germline CDR1 is SGHVS and CDR2 is FQNEAQ. The V and J ends lost 6 bases and 0 bases, in that order; junction bases with no gene match: 14. CDR3 length: 17 amino acids. The CDR3: CASSHPGSGTVSYEQYF. The CDR3 nucleotides are TGTGCCAGCAGTCACCCCGGGAGCGGGACGGTCTCCTACGAGCAGTACTTC.

This clonotype was seen a few times. The rearrangement links TRBV6-1 to TRBJ2-7; D tentatively fits TRBD1 or TRBD2 (6 bases each). V gave up 10 bases and J gave up 6 bases, with 19 bases separating them. Germline loops: CDR1 MNHNS, CDR2 SASEGT. The length of the CDR3 is 13 residues. Here the CDR3 reads CATKGGREFEQYF. The DNA for the CDR3 is TGTGCCACAAAGGGGGGCAGGGAATTCGAGCAGTACTTC.

In its sample, this clonotype was seen a few times. The V call is TRBV14, the J call TRBJ2-3; 12 positions agree with TRBD2. The CDR3 consists of 17 residues. Germline-derived CDR1 and CDR2 are SGHDN and FVKESK. After removal of 2 bases from V and 3 bases from J, the junction contained 6 bases not matched to a gene. In DNA form, the CDR3 reads TGTGCCAGCAGCCAAATTCCGACTAGCGGGAGTACAGATACGCAGTATTTT. It specifies CASSQIPTSGSTDTQYF.

The chain joins TRBV7-8 to TRBJ1-3, with 7 positions matching TRBD1. The CDR3 is 15 residues long. Germline V gives CDR1 SGHVS, CDR2 FQNEAQ. The junction had 8 bases not matched to a gene; V was cut back by 1 base and J by 8 bases. Here the CDR3 reads CASSLVTGDMDTIYF. For the CDR3, the DNA is TGTGCCAGCAGCTTAGTAACAGGGGATATGGACACCATATATTTT.

V and J are TRBV3-1 and TRBJ2-3; 7 bases fit TRBD2. This CDR3 region has 14 residues. Germline V gives CDR1 LGHDT, CDR2 YNNKEL (reference sequence). The junction had 2 bases not matched to a gene; V was cut back by 1 base and J by 4 bases. The DNA for the CDR3 is TGTGCCAGCAGCCAAGGTGGGGGGGCAGATACGCAGTATTTT. Its translation: CASSQGGGADTQYF.

The chain couples TRBV15 to TRBJ1-1; D is possibly TRBD1 (5 bases). The CDR3 has 14 amino acids. The V gene's germline CDR1 is LNHNV and CDR2 YYDKDF (reference sequence). V shed 0 bases and J shed 6 bases, with 11 bases lying between them. The CDR3 sequence: CATSRDPGDAEAFF. The CDR3 coding sequence is TGTGCCACCAGCAGAGATCCTGGGGACGCTGAAGCTTTCTTT. The whole variable domain, filled in from reference TRBV15 and TRBJ1-1, reads DAMVIQNPRYQVTQFGKPVTLSCSQTLNHNVMYWYQQKSSQAPKLLFHYYDKDFNNEADTPDNFQSRRPNTSFCFLDIRSPGLGDTAMYLCATSRDPGDAEAFFGQGTRLTVV.

The V gene is TRBV5-1, the J gene TRBJ1-1; TRBD1 agrees at 8 bases. Germline CDR1 reads SGHRS; CDR2 reads YFSETQ. The CDR3 totals 14 residues. V trimming: 7 bases; J trimming: 6 bases; junction bases outside the gene matches: 11. The CDR3 sequence is CASGPGQVSAEAFF. CDR3 sequence (DNA): TGCGCCAGCGGCCCGGGACAGGTTAGCGCTGAAGCTTTCTTT.

V gene TRBV5-1 combines with J gene TRBJ2-1; 10 nucleotides align to TRBD1. This CDR3 spans 16 amino acids. Trimming took 5 bases from V and 8 from J; bases not matched to a gene: 13. The V gene's germline CDR1 is SGHRS and CDR2 YFSETQ. The CDR3 region has the DNA TGCGCCAGCAGATTGCGTGGACAGGGGGTCACTGATGAGCAGTTCTTC. Its translation is CASRLRGQGVTDEQFF.

This sequence joins TRBV20-1 and TRBJ1-2; a weak D match, TRBD1 (5 bases). With 3 bases removed from V and 5 bases from J, the gap between germline ends came to 10 bases. Germline CDR1 and CDR2: DFQATT and SNEGSKA (reference sequence). This CDR3 comprises 12 residues. The CDR3 here is CSASRGEYGYTF. The CDR3 DNA sequence: TGCAGTGCTAGTCGAGGGGAGTATGGCTACACCTTC.

J is TRBJ2-7 and V is TRBV5-4, with D maybe TRBD1 (5 bases). CDR3 size: 13 residues. CDR1 SGHNT and CDR2 YYREEE come from the germline V gene (reference sequence). V was pared by 4 bases and J by 2 bases, with 10 bases between. CDR3 in amino acids: CASSNQGPYEQYF. The CDR3 coding sequence is TGTGCCAGCAGCAATCAGGGCCCCTACGAGCAGTACTTC.

This chain links TRBV29-1 with TRBJ2-2; TRBD2 matches at 7 bases. This CDR3 has 14 amino acids. V shed 3 bases and J 0 bases; nucleotides not matched to a gene: 1. Germline V gene data show CDR1 as SQVTM and CDR2 as ANQGSEA. CDR3 region: CSVDRGANTGELFF. The CDR3 DNA follows: TGCAGCGTTGATCGGGGGGCGAACACCGGGGAGCTGTTTTTT.

There are a few counts of this clonotype. The chain couples TRBV20-1 to TRBJ2-1; D gene uncertain. V lost 7 bases to trimming and J lost 4 bases, with 8 bases between them. Germline V lookup: CDR1 DFQATT, CDR2 SNEGSKA (reference sequence). This CDR3 has 11 residues. CDR3: CSGDRYNEQFF. The CDR3 DNA follows: TGCAGTGGAGACCGTTACAATGAGCAGTTCTTC.

Many counts were recorded for this clonotype. The chain is built from TRBV4-3 and TRBJ2-7; 9 bases fit TRBD1. The CDR3 consists of 15 residues. Per the germline V gene, CDR1 is LGHNA and CDR2 is YSLEER. J lost 5 bases, V lost 4 bases, and 9 bases had no gene match. In nucleotides, the CDR3 is TGCGCCAGCAGCCTGGGACAGGGTGTTATCAACGAGCAGTACTTC. Encoded protein: CASSLGQGVINEQYF.

The V call is TRBV28, the J call TRBJ1-2; D is ambiguous. There are 14 residues in the CDR3. The V gene's germline CDR1 is MDHEN and CDR2 SYDVKM. Trimming left V 3 bases short and J 7 bases short, with 15 bases between. CDR3 sequence (DNA): TGTGCCAGCAGTTTGCGACATATAACCTCTGGCTACACCTTC. This codes for CASSLRHITSGYTF.

The chain combines TRBV10-3 with TRBJ2-3, with TRBD1 matching 10 bases. Germline values: CDR1 ENHRY, CDR2 SYGVKD. The V and J ends lost 6 bases and 0 bases, in that order; junction bases with no gene match: 6. This CDR3 region has 16 residues. The CDR3 DNA sequence: TGTGCCATCAGCCTTTGGACAGGGGGTAGCACAGATACGCAGTATTTT. Translation: CAISLWTGGSTDTQYF.

The V and J genes are TRBV11-2 and TRBJ2-6, with 14 nucleotides matching TRBD2. The CDR3 consists of 19 residues. Losses at the gene ends were 2 bases for V and 0 bases for J; bases not matched to a gene: 3. Germline V lookup: CDR1 SGHAT, CDR2 FQNNGV. The CDR3 sequence is CASSLMGLAGASGANVLTF. CDR3 bases: TGTGCCAGCAGCTTAATGGGACTAGCGGGAGCCTCTGGGGCCAACGTCCTGACTTTC.

The rearrangement joins TRBV6-2 or TRBV6-3 to TRBJ2-7; tentatively, D is TRBD2 (6 bases). Germline CDR1 is MNHEY and CDR2 is SVGEGT. The CDR3 is made up of 14 amino acids. The V end lost 2 bases, the J end lost 0 bases, and 8 bases lay between the germline ends. DNA of the CDR3: TGTGCCAGCAGTTACCCGGGACTCTCCTACGAGCAGTACTTC. Protein sequence: CASSYPGLSYEQYF.

In its sample, this clonotype was seen a few times. This chain uses TRBV7-2 with TRBJ2-7, with D possibly matching TRBD2 (6 bases). This CDR3 contains 14 residues. V was cut by 6 bases and J by 4 bases, with 16 bases left in between. The germline V gene encodes CDR1 SGHTA and CDR2 FQGNSA. CDR3 in amino acids: CASRWGVHTYEQYF. CDR3 bases: TGTGCCAGCAGATGGGGGGTTCATACTTACGAGCAGTACTTC.

Details on this clonotype: The conserved phenylalanine or tryptophan normally closing the CDR3 is absent here, so this likely arose from a read error. The genes are TRBV6-2 or TRBV6-3 and TRBJ2-5; 7 nucleotides line up with TRBD1. The germline gives CDR1 MNHEY, CDR2 SVGEGT. V shed 7 bases and J 4 bases; nucleotides not matched to a gene: 18. The CDR3 length is 17 residues. This CDR3 reads CASTPEGGREFAETQYL. The CDR3 DNA reads TGTGCCAGCACTCCCGAAGGGGGCCGGGAATTTGCAGAGACCCAGTACTTG.

This clonotype was found a few times. This chain uses TRBV6-1 with TRBJ2-5; tentatively, D is TRBD1 (5 bases). V lost 3 bases to trimming and J lost 5 bases, with 10 bases between them. The CDR3 runs to 13 residues. Germline V CDR1 and CDR2: MNHNS, SASEGT. The CDR3 sequence is CASSDRVGETQYF. CDR3 sequence (DNA): TGTGCCAGCAGTGACAGGGTGGGTGAGACCCAGTACTTC.

This clonotype was observed a handful of times. This CDR3 is CASSPYDTGRGEQFF. Written as DNA, the CDR3 is TGTGCCAGCAGTCCCTACGACACGGGGCGAGGAGAGCAGTTCTTC. The chain has TRBV3-1 and TRBJ2-1; D tentatively reads TRBD1 or TRBD2 (5 bases each). This CDR3 has 15 residues. Germline V lookup: CDR1 LGHDT, CDR2 YNNKEL (reference sequence). V lost 6 bases to trimming and J lost 10 bases, with 22 bases between them.

V and J are TRBV10-3 and TRBJ2-7; 8 nucleotides agree with TRBD1. Germline trimming cut 2 bases from V and 6 bases from J; bases unmatched to any gene: 18. This CDR3 spans 18 amino acids. Germline V gene data show CDR1 as ENHRY and CDR2 as SYGVKD. The CDR3 loop is CAISEGTGTGLWGLEQYF. CDR3 sequence (DNA): TGTGCCATCAGTGAGGGAACCGGGACAGGACTTTGGGGGCTCGAGCAGTACTTC.

Regarding this clonotype: The junction departs from germline at one end; a sequencing error may be responsible. The chain employs TRBV15 and TRBJ2-1, with a possible D match to TRBD2 (5 bases). CDR1 is LNHNV, CDR2 YYDKDF, per germline (reference sequence). The CDR3 extends over 16 amino acids. This CDR3 reads CATSRNPGRGDNEKFF. DNA of the CDR3: TGTGCCACCAGCAGGAACCCCGGACGGGGTGACAATGAGAAGTTCTTC.